This T cell receptor beta chain is from a study of CDR3 diversity in severe acne. This clonotype showed up just a few times. TCRdb analysed the PCR reads with MiXCR anew, one entry per CDR3 protein. The sample includes some 90,000 distinct CDR3 sequences, under 55% seen only once; the top ten take approximately 10%. CDR3 length: 12 amino acids. Trimming shortened V by 4 bases and J by 4 bases, and 6 bases separated the two germline ends. Germline V CDR1 and CDR2: SGHTA, FQGTGA. The gene calls are TRBV7-3 and TRBJ2-3; D uncertain. Sequencing used blood. The sequence came from a male donor with severe acne vulgaris. CDR3 loop: CASSYKADTQYF. The CDR3, as DNA: TGTGCCAGCAGCTATAAGGCAGATACGCAGTATTTT.